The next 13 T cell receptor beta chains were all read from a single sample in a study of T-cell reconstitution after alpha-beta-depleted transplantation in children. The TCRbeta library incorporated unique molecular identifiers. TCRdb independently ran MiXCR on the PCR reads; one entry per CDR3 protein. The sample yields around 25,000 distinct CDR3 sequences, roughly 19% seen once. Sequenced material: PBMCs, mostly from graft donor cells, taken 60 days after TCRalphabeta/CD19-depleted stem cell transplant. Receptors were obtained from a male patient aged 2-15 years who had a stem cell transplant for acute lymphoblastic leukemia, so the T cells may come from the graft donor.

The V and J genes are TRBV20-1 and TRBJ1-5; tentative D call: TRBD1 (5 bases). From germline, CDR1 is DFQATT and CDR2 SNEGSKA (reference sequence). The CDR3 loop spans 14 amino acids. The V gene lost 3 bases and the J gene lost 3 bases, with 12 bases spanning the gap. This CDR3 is CSARAGGANQPQHF. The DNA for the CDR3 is TGCAGTGCTAGGGCGGGGGGAGCCAATCAGCCCCAGCATTTT.

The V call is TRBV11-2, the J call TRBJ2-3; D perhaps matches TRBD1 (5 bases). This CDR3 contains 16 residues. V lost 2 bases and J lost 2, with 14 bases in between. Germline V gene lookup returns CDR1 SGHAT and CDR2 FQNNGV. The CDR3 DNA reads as TGTGCCAGCAGCTTACTTCCTGGTGGGGCCACAGATACGCAGTATTTT. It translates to CASSLLPGGATDTQYF.

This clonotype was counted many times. The CDR3 sequence is CASSLSAGGTDTQYF. DNA for the CDR3: TGTGCCAGCAGCTTATCAGCGGGAGGCACAGATACGCAGTATTTT. This sequence joins TRBV7-9 and TRBJ2-3, with 8 nucleotides matching TRBD2. The J segment lost 1 base and the V segment lost 2 bases, leaving 2 bases of the junction unmatched. The length of the CDR3 is 15 residues. The germline V gene has CDR1 SEHNR and CDR2 FQNEAQ (reference sequence).

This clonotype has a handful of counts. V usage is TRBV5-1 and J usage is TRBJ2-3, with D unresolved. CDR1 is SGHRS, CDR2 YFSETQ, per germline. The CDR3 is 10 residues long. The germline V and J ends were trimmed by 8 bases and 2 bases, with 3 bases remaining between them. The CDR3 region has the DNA TGCGCCAGATACACAGATACGCAGTATTTT. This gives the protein CARYTDTQYF.

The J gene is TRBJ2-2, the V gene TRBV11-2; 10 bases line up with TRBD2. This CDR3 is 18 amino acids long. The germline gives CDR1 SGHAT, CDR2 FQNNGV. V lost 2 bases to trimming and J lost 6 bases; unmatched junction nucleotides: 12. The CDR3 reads CASSLLPSGGLGAGELFF. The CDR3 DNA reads TGTGCCAGCAGCTTACTCCCTAGCGGGGGCCTCGGGGCCGGGGAGCTGTTTTTT.

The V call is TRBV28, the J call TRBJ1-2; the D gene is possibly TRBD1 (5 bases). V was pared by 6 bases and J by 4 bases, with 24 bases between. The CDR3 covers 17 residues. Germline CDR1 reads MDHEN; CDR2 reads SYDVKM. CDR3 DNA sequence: TGTGCCAGCAGCCCGCAGAGCGGTGGGGGTTCGGGCTATGGCTACACCTTC. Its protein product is CASSPQSGGGSGYGYTF.

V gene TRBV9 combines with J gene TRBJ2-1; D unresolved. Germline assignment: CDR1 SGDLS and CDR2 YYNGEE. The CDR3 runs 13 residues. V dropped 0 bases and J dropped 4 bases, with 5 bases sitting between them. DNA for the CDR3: TGTGCCAGCAGCGTAGGCAGTTACAATGAGCAGTTCTTC. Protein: CASSVGSYNEQFF.

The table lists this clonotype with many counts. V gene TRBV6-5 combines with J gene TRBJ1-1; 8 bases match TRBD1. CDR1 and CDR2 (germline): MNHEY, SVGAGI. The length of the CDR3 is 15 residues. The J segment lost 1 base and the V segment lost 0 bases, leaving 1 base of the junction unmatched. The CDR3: CASSYSGTGNTEAFF. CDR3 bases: TGTGCCAGCAGTTACTCCGGGACAGGGAACACTGAAGCTTTCTTT.

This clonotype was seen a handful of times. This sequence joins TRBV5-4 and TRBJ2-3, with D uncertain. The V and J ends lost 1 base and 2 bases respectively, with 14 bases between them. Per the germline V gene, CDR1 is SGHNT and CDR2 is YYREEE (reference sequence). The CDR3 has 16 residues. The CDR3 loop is CASSLYAELSTDTQYF. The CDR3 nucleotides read TGTGCCAGCAGCTTGTATGCTGAGCTCTCCACAGATACGCAGTATTTT.

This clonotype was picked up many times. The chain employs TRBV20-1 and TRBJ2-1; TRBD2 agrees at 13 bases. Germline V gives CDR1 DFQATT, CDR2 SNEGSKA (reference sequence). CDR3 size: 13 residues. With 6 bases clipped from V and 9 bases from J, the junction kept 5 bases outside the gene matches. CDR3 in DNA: TGCAGTGCCGGGACTAGCGGGAAGGGTGAGCAGTTCTTC. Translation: CSAGTSGKGEQFF.

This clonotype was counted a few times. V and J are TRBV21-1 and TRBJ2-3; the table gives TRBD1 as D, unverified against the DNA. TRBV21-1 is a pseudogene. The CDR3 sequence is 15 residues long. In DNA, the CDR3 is TGTGCCAGCTCAGGCGGCTCCATAAACACAGATACGCAGTATTTT. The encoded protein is CASSGGSINTDTQYF.

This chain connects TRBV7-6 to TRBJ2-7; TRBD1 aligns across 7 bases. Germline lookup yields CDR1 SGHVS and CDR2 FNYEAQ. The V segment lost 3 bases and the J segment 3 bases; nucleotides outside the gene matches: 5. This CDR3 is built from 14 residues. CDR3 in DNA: TGTGCCAGCAGCTTTAGGGACAGCCTCTACGAGCAGTACTTC. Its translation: CASSFRDSLYEQYF.

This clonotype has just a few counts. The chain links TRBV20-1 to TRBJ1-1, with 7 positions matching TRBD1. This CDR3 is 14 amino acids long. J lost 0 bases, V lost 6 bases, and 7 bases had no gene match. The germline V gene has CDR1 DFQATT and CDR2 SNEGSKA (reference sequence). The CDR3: CSAQGQRMNTEAFF. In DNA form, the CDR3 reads TGCAGTGCGCAGGGACAGAGAATGAACACTGAAGCTTTCTTT.